Each of the 28 T cell receptor beta chains below was sequenced from the same sample in a study of blood T cell repertoires in COVID-19. Clones were sequenced by immunoSEQ multiplex PCR, and TCRdb holds only the in-frame ones, with some missing. The repertoire holds about 120,000 clones, with 75% to 90% as singletons. The sample consisted of peripheral blood. Every receptor here comes from a woman aged 60-75 years with COVID-19, enrolled during active disease.

This clone was observed once. The genes are TRBV6-5 and TRBJ2-5; D may be TRBD2 (6 bases). The ends were cut back, 4 bases at V and 12 bases at J, with 15 bases in the middle. The germline CDR1 and CDR2 sequences are MNHEY and SVGAGI. This CDR3 contains 12 residues. CDR3: CASSSPGTPKYF. CDR3 DNA: TGTGCCAGCAGTTCCCCCGGGACTCCCAAGTACTTC.

The gene calls are TRBV30 and TRBJ1-2; possibly TRBD1 for D (6 bases). The germline V gene encodes CDR1 GTSNPN and CDR2 SVGIG (reference sequence). V was shortened by 3 bases and J by 7 bases, with 15 bases between the two germline ends. The CDR3 length is 13 residues. DNA for the CDR3: TGTGCCTGGAGCCTGGGGGCGAGATCTGGCTACACCTTC. Protein product: CAWSLGARSGYTF.

The chain employs TRBV7-2 and TRBJ2-3, with TRBD1 as a possible D gene (6 bases). Germline values: CDR1 SGHTA, CDR2 FQGNSA. The V end lost 2 bases, the J end lost 2 bases, and 14 bases lay between the germline ends. There are 16 residues in the CDR3. The CDR3 bases are TGTGCCAGCAGCTTATTCGCCGGGACAAACACAGATACGCAGTATTTT. Translated, it gives CASSLFAGTNTDTQYF.

The chain is built from TRBV11-3 and TRBJ2-1; a possible D gene is TRBD2 (7 bases). Germline assignment: CDR1 SGHNT and CDR2 YENEEA. V lost 1 base and J 10 bases, leaving 14 bases between the germline ends. The CDR3 sequence is 14 residues long. In nucleotides, the CDR3 is TGTGCCAGCAGCTTAGTCAGTAGGGGGGGCGAGCAGTTCTTC. Protein sequence: CASSLVSRGGEQFF.

The rearrangement links TRBV11-2 to TRBJ2-7, with 7 bases that match TRBD2. The CDR3 covers 17 residues. The junction had 10 bases not matched to a gene; V was cut back by 2 bases and J by 0 bases. Germline V CDR1 and CDR2: SGHAT, FQNNGV. The CDR3 bases are TGTGCCAGCAGCTTAACCGGGGGGATCGTTAGCTCCTACGAGCAGTACTTC. Translating gives CASSLTGGIVSSYEQYF.

The J gene is TRBJ2-5, the V gene TRBV11-1, with 7 bases lining up with TRBD2. Trimming at V came to 8 bases and at J to 3 bases, leaving 6 bases not matched to a gene. The CDR3 is 13 amino acids. Germline V CDR1 and CDR2: SGHAT, FQDESV (reference sequence). CDR3 in DNA: TGTGCCAGCCATCCGGGAGGAGAAGAGACCCAGTACTTC. Its translation: CASHPGGEETQYF.

The chain carries TRBV27 and TRBJ1-4; TRBD1 is a possible D gene (5 bases). This CDR3 spans 14 amino acids. Between the trimmed V and J ends, which lost 1 base and 8 bases, there was a span of 11 bases. Germline-derived CDR1 and CDR2 are MNHEY and SMNVEV (reference sequence). The CDR3 reads CASSLFRAGEKLFF. The CDR3 DNA follows: TGTGCCAGCAGTTTATTCAGGGCTGGCGAAAAACTGTTTTTT.

The chain couples TRBV6-5 to TRBJ2-1; 11 nucleotides align to TRBD2. The CDR3 covers 15 residues. Looked up from germline, CDR1 is MNHEY and CDR2 is SVGAGI. V gave up 6 bases and J gave up 7 bases; unmatched junction bases: 8. CDR3 nucleotides: TGTGCCAGCAGATCTCTAGCGGGGGGTTGGAATGAGCAGTTCTTC. Its protein is CASRSLAGGWNEQFF.

This chain uses TRBV7-2 with TRBJ1-2; 8 bases map to TRBD1. The CDR3 covers 17 residues. The germline gives CDR1 SGHTA, CDR2 FQGNSA. J gave up 4 bases and V 1 base, and 11 bases lay outside the gene matches. The CDR3 here is CASSLGGQGALFYGYTF. CDR3 nucleotides: TGTGCCAGCAGCTTAGGTGGGCAGGGGGCGCTATTCTATGGCTACACCTTC.

The CDR3 DNA reads as TGCGCCAGCAGCCAAGATGGTACAGGGGACTTCTATGGCTACACCTTC. Protein product: CASSQDGTGDFYGYTF. The chain combines TRBV4-1 with TRBJ1-2; 7 bases align to TRBD1. Germline V gene sequence: CDR1 MGHRA, CDR2 YSYEKL. With 0 bases clipped from V and 4 bases from J, the junction kept 8 bases outside the gene matches. The CDR3 is made up of 16 amino acids.

V usage is TRBV7-9 and J usage is TRBJ1-6; tentatively, D is TRBD1 (5 bases). The CDR3 runs to 14 residues. Germline V gives CDR1 SEHNR, CDR2 FQNEAQ (reference sequence). V lost 5 bases and J lost 7, with 12 bases in between. DNA of the CDR3: TGTGCCAGCAGCCCCCGTACAGGCAATTCACCCCTCCACTTT. Protein: CASSPRTGNSPLHF.

V and J are TRBV7-7 and TRBJ1-3, with D possibly TRBD1 on 5 matching bases. The CDR3 spans 13 residues. V lost 5 bases, J lost 8 bases, and 13 bases lay in between. Germline V gene sequence: CDR1 SSHAT, CDR2 FNYEAQ (reference sequence). CDR3 protein: CASSTGPGDTIYF. CDR3 bases: TGTGCCAGCAGCACAGGACCGGGGGACACCATATATTTT.

The chain has TRBV10-1 and TRBJ2-3; the match to TRBD1 covers 7 bases. Germline V gene lookup returns CDR1 WNHNN and CDR2 SYGVQD (reference sequence). Trimming at V came to 5 bases and at J to 5 bases, leaving 7 bases not matched to a gene. This CDR3 contains 14 residues. In nucleotides, the CDR3 is TGCGCCAGCAGTCTCGGGACAGCAGGAGATACGCAGTATTTT. Amino acid sequence: CASSLGTAGDTQYF.

The CDR3 region is CASSPGQPTYNEQFF. The CDR3 DNA sequence: TGCGCCAGCAGCCCGGGACAGCCAACCTACAATGAGCAGTTCTTC. The chain links TRBV5-1 to TRBJ2-1; TRBD1 agrees at 7 bases. The junction had 6 bases not matched to a gene; V was cut back by 4 bases and J by 2 bases. This CDR3 is built from 15 residues. Germline V gene lookup returns CDR1 SGHRS and CDR2 YFSETQ.

The gene calls are TRBV7-2 and TRBJ2-5, with 12 positions matching TRBD2. Trimming at V came to 1 base and at J to 5 bases, leaving 8 bases not matched to a gene. The CDR3 consists of 17 residues. The germline V gene encodes CDR1 SGHTA and CDR2 FQGNSA. The DNA for the CDR3 is TGTGCCAGCAGCTTAGGGGCTAGCGGGGGGGCCTTGGAGACCCAGTACTTC. Translated: CASSLGASGGALETQYF.

The V call is TRBV10-1, the J call TRBJ1-2, with 7 bases lining up with TRBD1. Germline values: CDR1 WNHNN, CDR2 SYGVQD (reference sequence). J was trimmed by 4 bases and V by 4 bases; bases with no gene match: 3. This CDR3 contains 13 residues. The CDR3 region has the DNA TGCGCCAGCAGTGCAACAGGGGCCTATGGCTACACCTTC. This translates into CASSATGAYGYTF.

The V and J genes are TRBV6-2 or TRBV6-3 and TRBJ2-1; TRBD2 is a possible D gene (6 bases). V lost 6 bases and J 4 bases, leaving 16 bases between the germline ends. The CDR3 has 15 amino acids. The V gene's germline CDR1 is MNHEY and CDR2 SVGEGT. The CDR3 loop is CASSRLGGLYNEQFF. The CDR3 region has the DNA TGTGCCAGCAGCCGACTAGGCGGTTTGTACAATGAGCAGTTCTTC.

The rearrangement links TRBV2 to TRBJ1-2; tentative D call: TRBD1 (6 bases). Germline lookup yields CDR1 SNHLY and CDR2 FYNNEI. The CDR3 consists of 15 residues. The V gene lost 4 bases and the J gene lost 2 bases, with 14 bases spanning the gap. The CDR3 is CASSALGTPNYGYTF. As DNA, the CDR3 is TGTGCCAGCAGTGCTTTGGGGACACCAAACTATGGCTACACCTTC.

The V gene is TRBV6-2 or TRBV6-3, the J gene TRBJ1-5; no clear D. Germline V gene data show CDR1 as MNHEY and CDR2 as SVGEGT. The CDR3 has 13 amino acids. V lost 4 bases and J 7 bases, leaving 11 bases between the germline ends. CDR3 nucleotide sequence: TGTGCCAGCAGTTTGGAGGGATGGCAGCCCCAGCATTTT. Amino acid sequence: CASSLEGWQPQHF.

This chain links TRBV27 with TRBJ2-1; 8 bases are a match to TRBD2. Per the germline V gene, CDR1 is MNHEY and CDR2 is SMNVEV (reference sequence). CDR3 length: 17 residues. J was trimmed by 4 bases and V by 2 bases; bases with no gene match: 10. CDR3 coding DNA: TGTGCCAGCAGTTTAAAAGGAGCGGGGGTTCATTACAATGAGCAGTTCTTC. Its translation: CASSLKGAGVHYNEQFF.

This clone was seen a single time. This chain connects TRBV11-2 to TRBJ2-1, with TRBD1 matching over 7 bases. This CDR3 is 19 amino acids long. J gave up 9 bases and V 1 base, and 21 bases lay outside the gene matches. Germline V CDR1 and CDR2: SGHAT, FQNNGV. Here the CDR3 reads CASSLGALVGTGVRSEQFF. Here the CDR3 DNA reads TGTGCCAGCAGCTTAGGGGCGTTAGTCGGAACAGGGGTCCGGAGTGAGCAGTTCTTC.

The chain carries TRBV9 and TRBJ1-1, with D uncertain. This CDR3 comprises 13 residues. Trimming removed 2 bases from V and 0 bases from J, with 5 bases in between. The V gene's germline CDR1 is SGDLS and CDR2 YYNGEE. The CDR3 DNA reads as TGTGCCAGCAGCGTTGAGGTGAACACTGAAGCTTTCTTT. It is translated as CASSVEVNTEAFF.

The V call is TRBV6-7, the J call TRBJ2-2; TRBD1 matches at 7 bases. TRBV6-7 is assigned to the ORF class and has an uncertain function. The V gene end was trimmed by 6 bases and the J gene end by 4 bases; junction bases not matched to a gene: 11. This CDR3 has 16 amino acids. The CDR3 loop is CASSQRQGESTGELFF. The CDR3 coding sequence is TGTGCCAGCAGCCAAAGACAGGGTGAGAGCACCGGGGAGCTGTTTTTT.

The chain recombines TRBV28 with TRBJ2-3; D gene uncertain. Germline V gene data show CDR1 as MDHEN and CDR2 as SYDVKM. Deletions cut 5 bases from V and 6 bases from J, with 15 bases between. The CDR3 contains 14 residues. CDR3 bases: TGTGCCAGCAGTCTGACTGCTATTGGGGATACGCAGTATTTT. It encodes CASSLTAIGDTQYF.

The chain employs TRBV3-1 (or the pseudogene TRBV3-2) and TRBJ1-3, with no clear D. Trimming left V 2 bases short and J 4 bases short, with 12 bases between. The CDR3 runs 15 residues. Germline V lookup: CDR1 LGHDT, CDR2 YNNKEL (reference sequence). The CDR3 coding sequence is TGTGCCAGCAGCCAAAGAGGCTTATCGGGAAACACCATATATTTT. It specifies CASSQRGLSGNTIYF.

J is TRBJ2-1 and V is TRBV5-8; 7 nucleotides line up with TRBD2. There are 17 residues in the CDR3. Unmatched junction bases numbered 8, after V lost 2 bases and J lost 0 bases. Germline V gene data show CDR1 as SGHTS and CDR2 as YDEGEE. CDR3 sequence (DNA): TGTGCCAGCAGCTTTTTTCGGCGGGGGTACTCCTACAATGAGCAGTTCTTC. It is translated as CASSFFRRGYSYNEQFF.

The genes are TRBV6-5 and TRBJ2-7; 8 nucleotides match TRBD1. CDR3 length: 13 amino acids. V was clipped by 7 bases and J by 3 bases; unmatched bases: 5. Germline lookup yields CDR1 MNHEY and CDR2 SVGAGI. This CDR3 reads CASTTGVGYEQYF. In DNA, the CDR3 is TGTGCCAGCACGACAGGGGTGGGCTACGAGCAGTACTTC.

The chain couples TRBV6-5 to TRBJ1-2; TRBD1 matches 10 bases. Trimming removed 5 bases from V and 7 bases from J; junction bases left unmatched: 4. This CDR3 comprises 13 residues. Germline values: CDR1 MNHEY, CDR2 SVGAGI. The CDR3 coding sequence is TGTGCCAGCAGTATGACAGGGGGCTTTGGCTACACCTTC. It specifies CASSMTGGFGYTF.